The rows below give T cell receptor beta chains drawn from one sample of a study of shared clonotypes between healthy human individuals. Produced via immunoSEQ multiplex PCR; TCRdb's table is partial and in-frame only. The repertoire holds about 1 million clones, roughly 75% seen once, with over 1.3% in the top ten. Input material: memory CD4+ T cells sorted from blood. Source of these receptors: a man between 18 and 35 years old in good health. CDR3s include the opening cysteine and the closing phenylalanine or tryptophan.

J gene: TRBJ2-7
V gene: TRBV5-6
CDR3 protein: CASSLGDRGRQYF

J gene: TRBJ2-3
V gene: TRBV29-1
CDR3 protein: CSAQFADTQYF

J gene: TRBJ1-3
V gene: TRBV19
CDR3 protein: CASIGYDTGNTIYF

J gene: TRBJ2-1
V gene: TRBV5-1
CDR3 protein: CASSVGQGAYNEQFF

J gene: TRBJ2-7
V gene: TRBV5-4
CDR3 protein: CASSLAGSGDFGQYF

J gene: TRBJ1-6
V gene: TRBV6-1
CDR3 protein: CASRTDRLFNSPLHF

J gene: TRBJ2-4
V gene: TRBV6-1
CDR3 protein: CASSERSNANIQYF

J gene: TRBJ2-3
V gene: TRBV9
CDR3 protein: CASSPGAGHTDTQYF

J gene: TRBJ2-2
V gene: TRBV5-4
CDR3 protein: CASSLLAGNTGELFF

J gene: TRBJ2-3
V gene: TRBV19
CDR3 protein: CASSIRLADTDTQYF

J gene: TRBJ1-2
V gene: TRBV7-9
CDR3 protein: CASSQQGRTYGYTF

J gene: TRBJ2-7
V gene: TRBV9
CDR3 protein: CASSVAPVSSYEQYF

J gene: NA
V gene: TRBV5-6
CDR3 protein: CASSPGPGQVYEQYF

J gene: TRBJ2-5
V gene: TRBV5-4
CDR3 protein: CASSFLVGGTETQYF

J gene: TRBJ1-3
V gene: TRBV4-3
CDR3 protein: CASSQDWLQGAGNTIYF

J gene: TRBJ2-7
V gene: TRBV27
CDR3 protein: CASSARTSSYEQYF

J gene: TRBJ2-2
V gene: TRBV7-2
CDR3 protein: CASSLGVWNTGELFF

J gene: TRBJ1-6
V gene: TRBV28
CDR3 protein: CASNMPERSPLHF

J gene: TRBJ2-6
V gene: TRBV7-9
CDR3 protein: CASMIEYSGANVLTF

J gene: TRBJ1-3
V gene: TRBV6-1
CDR3 protein: CASSSGTGDGNTIYF

J gene: TRBJ1-6
V gene: TRBV21-1
CDR3 protein: CASSKGGGPFSLHF

J gene: TRBJ2-2
V gene: TRBV5-1
CDR3 protein: CASSPWTGMNTGELFF

J gene: TRBJ2-7
V gene: TRBV7-2
CDR3 protein: CASSLATSGTYEQYF

J gene: TRBJ2-1
V gene: TRBV5-8
CDR3 protein: CASSRGLAVFSYNEQFF

J gene: TRBJ2-3
V gene: TRBV30
CDR3 protein: CAWSRVGTQYF

J gene: TRBJ1-1
V gene: TRBV28
CDR3 protein: CASRAGTLNTEAFF

J gene: TRBJ2-1
V gene: TRBV7-9
CDR3 protein: CASSLTSGRPSSYNEQFF

J gene: TRBJ1-3
V gene: TRBV7-9
CDR3 protein: CANQQGSGNTIYF